The 27 T cell receptor beta chains reported below all come from one sample, sequenced in a study of T cell repertoires in cytomegalovirus infection. TCRdb reprocessed the reads with MiXCR, giving one entry per CDR3 protein. The data show roughly 640,000 distinct CDR3 sequences, 24% seen once. Sequences were obtained from CD8+ T cells from PBMCs. These receptors all come from a human donor in good health (CMV status not recorded). Some clones in this sample may be carry-over from other donors' samples.

This clonotype was found a few times. V usage is TRBV14 and J usage is TRBJ2-1; TRBD1 aligns across 11 bases. The V gene's germline CDR1 is SGHDN and CDR2 FVKESK. The CDR3 contains 14 residues. The J segment lost 8 bases and the V segment lost 6 bases, leaving 6 bases of the junction unmatched. CDR3 in DNA: TGTGCCAGCAGACCCGGACAGGGGGCATATGAGCAGTTCTTC. This sequence encodes CASRPGQGAYEQFF.

This clonotype has a count of ten or more. The gene calls are TRBV7-2 and TRBJ2-7; D unclear. This CDR3 region has 14 residues. Germline V lookup: CDR1 SGHTA, CDR2 FQGNSA. Trimming stripped 3 bases from V and 4 bases from J, with 13 bases between. The CDR3 is CASSLGPQPYEQYV. In DNA, the CDR3 is TGTGCCAGCAGCTTGGGCCCCCAGCCGTACGAGCAGTACGTC.

CDR3 nucleotide sequence: TGCAGTGCAGGGGGAGGGGGATACAATGAGCAGTTCTTC. Encoded protein: CSAGGGGYNEQFF. The V and J genes are TRBV20-1 and TRBJ2-1; D is possibly TRBD2 (7 bases). V gave up 6 bases and J gave up 4 bases, with 13 bases separating them. The CDR3 runs 13 residues. Germline CDR1 and CDR2: DFQATT and SNEGSKA (reference sequence).

This clonotype has at least ten counts. The gene calls are TRBV7-2 and TRBJ1-5; no clear D. This CDR3 is 16 amino acids long. V was pared by 0 bases and J by 2 bases, with 11 bases between. From germline, CDR1 is SGHTA and CDR2 FQGNSA. The CDR3 DNA reads TGTGCCAGCAGCTTAGCGACGGTGGGAGGCAATCAGCCCCAGCATTTT. It yields the protein CASSLATVGGNQPQHF.

This clonotype was seen many times. The chain is built from TRBV29-1 and TRBJ2-7, with TRBD1 matching 9 bases. The CDR3 consists of 15 residues. The V gene end was trimmed by 1 base and the J gene end by 7 bases; junction bases not matched to a gene: 11. Germline CDR1 and CDR2: SQVTM and ANQGSEA. This chain's CDR3 is CSVEVTGTGTWEQYF. The CDR3 DNA reads TGCAGCGTTGAAGTCACCGGGACAGGGACGTGGGAGCAGTACTTC.

This clonotype was seen more than once but under ten times. The rearrangement joins TRBV20-1 to TRBJ2-7, with a weak D call TRBD2 (6 bases). V lost 3 bases and J lost 5, with 17 bases in between. CDR1 DFQATT and CDR2 SNEGSKA come from the germline V gene (reference sequence). The CDR3 runs 14 residues. This CDR3 reads CSASLYAGSDEQYV. The CDR3 DNA reads TGCAGTGCTAGTCTGTATGCGGGGTCCGACGAGCAGTACGTC.

J is TRBJ2-3 and V is TRBV12-5, with D maybe TRBD1 (7 bases). V lost 3 bases to trimming and J lost 5 bases, with 18 bases between them. The V gene's germline CDR1 is LGHNT and CDR2 FRNRAP. The CDR3 contains 16 residues. CDR3 amino acids: CASGFIAGQKGDTQYF. The CDR3 nucleotides are TGTGCTAGTGGTTTTATCGCGGGACAGAAAGGAGATACGCAGTATTTT.

The chain employs TRBV13 and TRBJ2-3; 11 nucleotides agree with TRBD2. The V and J ends lost 5 bases and 2 bases, in that order; junction bases with no gene match: 9. Germline CDR1 reads PRHDT; CDR2 reads FYEKMQ (reference sequence). The CDR3 is made up of 17 amino acids. The CDR3 protein is CASSPGGTSGVTDTQYF. CDR3 DNA: TGTGCCAGCAGCCCCGGGGGGACTAGCGGAGTCACAGATACGCAGTATTTT.

The chain links TRBV7-3 to TRBJ1-2; no firm D call. CDR1 SGHTA and CDR2 FQGTGA come from the germline V gene. Trimming stripped 5 bases from V and 3 bases from J, with 16 bases between. The CDR3 sequence is 15 residues long. CDR3 sequence: CASSPILPRDYGYTF. In DNA, the CDR3 is TGTGCCAGCAGCCCCATCTTGCCTAGGGACTATGGCTACACCTTC.

The chain combines TRBV9 with TRBJ1-5; no definite D call. Germline V gene sequence: CDR1 SGDLS, CDR2 YYNGEE. The CDR3 consists of 15 residues. The V end was cut by 2 bases, the J end by 1 base, with 10 bases between. The CDR3 reads CASSVSSQSNQPQHF. The DNA for the CDR3 is TGTGCCAGCAGCGTGAGTTCACAGAGCAATCAGCCCCAGCATTTT.

This sequence joins TRBV29-1 and TRBJ2-3; no clear D. Germline lookup yields CDR1 SQVTM and CDR2 ANQGSEA. CDR3 size: 12 residues. Trimming removed 6 bases from V and 2 bases from J, with 9 bases in between. For the CDR3, the DNA is TGCAGCGTCGTAACCCCCACAGATACGCAGTATTTT. Translation gives CSVVTPTDTQYF.

In its sample, this clonotype was seen a few times. The rearrangement uses TRBV2 and TRBJ2-7; 9 nucleotides agree with TRBD1. The CDR3 contains 13 residues. J was trimmed by 4 bases and V by 6 bases; bases with no gene match: 4. Germline V lookup: CDR1 SNHLY, CDR2 FYNNEI. CDR3 nucleotides: TGTGCCAGCAGGGGACAGGGTTTTTACGAGCAGTACGTC. It yields the protein CASRGQGFYEQYV.

The chain is built from TRBV7-4 and TRBJ1-1; 7 bases line up with TRBD1. This CDR3 spans 12 amino acids. Trimming cost V 8 bases and J 10 bases; bases outside gene matches: 10. Germline CDR1 reads SGHVT; CDR2 reads SQSDAQ. The CDR3 is CASGVTGQGAFF. CDR3 sequence (DNA): TGTGCCAGCGGTGTGACAGGGCAAGGAGCTTTCTTT. Drawing the rest from reference TRBV7-4 and TRBJ1-1, the complete variable domain is GAGVSQSPRYKVAKRGRDVALRCDSISGHVTLYWYRQTLGQGSEVLTYSQSDAQRDKSGRPSGRFSAERPERSVSTLKIQRTEQGDSAVYLCASGVTGQGAFFGQGTRLTVV.

This clonotype was seen more than once but under ten times. The chain links TRBV12-3 or TRBV12-4 to TRBJ2-1; TRBD2 agrees at 8 bases. The CDR3 totals 14 residues. The junction had 8 bases not matched to a gene; V was cut back by 4 bases and J by 9 bases. The CDR3 protein is CASSSPGLGPEQFF. Written as DNA, the CDR3 is TGTGCCAGCAGTTCACCGGGACTAGGTCCTGAGCAGTTCTTC.

This clonotype occurred a few times. V and J are TRBV20-1 and TRBJ2-1; 8 nucleotides agree with TRBD2. Germline CDR1 is DFQATT and CDR2 is SNEGSKA (reference sequence). CDR3 size: 15 residues. V was pared by 0 bases and J by 3 bases, with 4 bases of the junction left unmatched. CDR3 bases: TGCAGTGCTAGAGATCTCGGGGGGGTCTACAATGAGCAGTTCTTC. It codes for CSARDLGGVYNEQFF.

Many counts were recorded for this clonotype. The chain uses TRBV4-1 and TRBJ2-2; weak D call: TRBD2 (5 bases). Per the germline V gene, CDR1 is MGHRA and CDR2 is YSYEKL. This CDR3 is 16 amino acids long. With 3 bases removed from V and 2 bases from J, the gap between germline ends came to 13 bases. The CDR3 DNA sequence: TGCGCCAGCAGCCAGAGGGTTGTTTCAAACACCGGGGAGCTGTTTTTT. Protein: CASSQRVVSNTGELFF.

The genes are TRBV10-3 and TRBJ2-3, with 8 bases that match TRBD1. Germline loops: CDR1 ENHRY, CDR2 SYGVKD. CDR3 length: 16 amino acids. V was pared by 6 bases and J by 5 bases, with 13 bases of the junction left unmatched. In nucleotides, the CDR3 is TGTGCCATCAGGACTCGGGGACAGGCAAAAGAAGATACGCAGTATTTT. This encodes CAIRTRGQAKEDTQYF.

Many counts were recorded for this clonotype. The chain carries TRBV12-3 or TRBV12-4 and TRBJ2-5; perhaps TRBD2 as D (5 bases). The CDR3 is 15 amino acids. V lost 4 bases and J lost 2, with 14 bases in between. The chain's CDR3 is CASSSSTGIQETQYF. DNA of the CDR3: TGTGCCAGCAGTTCCTCTACGGGGATACAAGAGACCCAGTACTTC.

On this clonotype itself: This could be a read error, since a much larger clone is one nucleotide away. The chain uses TRBV7-6 and TRBJ2-5; a weak D match, TRBD1 (5 bases). CDR1 is SGHVS, CDR2 FNYEAQ, per germline. Trimming removed 6 bases at V and 5 bases at J, with 13 bases between. CDR3 size: 13 residues. CDR3 sequence: CASRSQTDETQYF. As DNA, the CDR3 is TGTGCCAGCAGATCTCAGACAGATGAGACCCAGTACTTC.

This clonotype was observed many times. The chain joins TRBV10-3 to TRBJ1-3; D perhaps matches TRBD1 (6 bases). V gave up 8 bases and J gave up 0 bases, with 17 bases separating them. This CDR3 has 16 amino acids. The germline gives CDR1 ENHRY, CDR2 SYGVKD. In DNA form, the CDR3 reads TGTGCCATCCGGGACACCGCTCAGAGCTCTGGAAACACCATATATTTT. The encoded protein is CAIRDTAQSSGNTIYF.

This clonotype is a singleton in its sample. One junction end does not reproduce the germline sequence, and a read error may be involved. This sequence joins TRBV4-1 and TRBJ2-1, with D possibly TRBD2 on 6 matching bases. Germline-derived CDR1 and CDR2 are MGHRA and YSYEKL. CDR3 length: 15 residues. CDR3 in DNA: TGCGCCTGCAGCCAAGTTTTAGCGGACTACAATGAGCAGTTCTTC. This gives the protein CACSQVLADYNEQFF.

This clonotype was detected ten times or more. This sequence joins TRBV7-2 and TRBJ2-1, with 9 bases fitting TRBD1. J was trimmed by 8 bases and V by 1 base; bases with no gene match: 6. CDR3 size: 15 residues. Per germline, CDR1 SGHTA and CDR2 FQGNSA. In DNA form, the CDR3 reads TGTGCCAGCAGCTTAGAACAGGGGGCTATCTATGAGCAGTTCTTC. Its protein is CASSLEQGAIYEQFF.

About this clonotype itself: It may be a read error: a sequence one base away is much more abundant. The gene calls are TRBV7-8 and TRBJ1-2; 9 bases map to TRBD1. The CDR3 is made up of 14 amino acids. Germline loops: CDR1 SGHVS, CDR2 FQNEAQ. CDR3: CANSLRDRAWGYTF. CDR3 DNA sequence: TGTGCCAACAGCTTACGGGACAGGGCGTGGGGCTACACCTTC.

V is TRBV28 and J is TRBJ2-5; TRBD1 matches 10 bases. J gave up 5 bases and V 5 bases, and 8 bases lay outside the gene matches. The germline V gene has CDR1 MDHEN and CDR2 SYDVKM. The CDR3 has 15 amino acids. CDR3 amino acids: CASSAWDRGRETQYF. The CDR3 DNA is TGTGCCAGCAGTGCTTGGGACAGGGGCCGGGAGACCCAGTACTTC.

With regard to this clonotype: Being one base from a much bigger clone, this may be a read error. As DNA, the CDR3 is TGTGTCAGCAGCCAACCTACTAGCGGGGGGGAGTCCTACAATGAGCAGTTCTTC. Its translation is CVSSQPTSGGESYNEQFF. V gene TRBV7-8 combines with J gene TRBJ2-1; TRBD2 agrees at 13 bases. CDR3 length: 18 amino acids. Germline CDR1 and CDR2: SGHVS and FQNEAQ.

A remark on this clonotype: Compared with germline, one end of the junction differs, possibly owing to a read error. This chain connects TRBV7-4 to TRBJ1-2; D remains ambiguous. Germline V gives CDR1 SGHVT, CDR2 SQSDAQ. This CDR3 has 12 residues. The CDR3 sequence: CTSSPTSNGYTF. The DNA of the CDR3 is TGTACCAGCAGCCCAACTTCCAATGGCTACACCTTC.

This clonotype has only a few counts. The CDR3 DNA follows: TGTGCCACTAGTAAAGAGACCCAGTACTTC. This sequence encodes CATSKETQYF. The V and J genes are TRBV6-6 and TRBJ2-5; D not certain. Trimming left V 10 bases short and J 3 bases short, with 6 bases between. The germline CDR1 and CDR2 sequences are MNHNY and SVGAGI (reference sequence). This CDR3 has 10 residues.